Listed here are 16 T cell receptor beta chains from one sample, sequenced in a study of cytomegalovirus exposure and HLA in healthy donors. PCR was performed using 60 Vbeta and 13 Jbeta primers. Measured with immunoSEQ multiplex PCR; TCRdb has only the in-frame clones, and not every one. This table holds more than 200,000 clones. The source material was PBMCs. The source is a woman in her 30s in good health and CMV-seropositive.

V and J are TRBV6-5 and TRBJ2-6; no reliable D call. CDR1 is MNHEY and CDR2 is SVGAGI in the germline V gene. The CDR3 loop spans 14 amino acids. The V end lost 7 bases, the J end lost 0 bases, and 7 bases lay between the germline ends. CDR3 DNA sequence: TGTGCCAGCACGAGGAGCTCTGGGGCCAACGTCCTGACTTTC. Protein product: CASTRSSGANVLTF.

The chain joins TRBV4-3 to TRBJ2-3; no clear D gene. Germline CDR1 LGHNA, CDR2 YSLEER. Trimming stripped 1 base from V and 0 bases from J, with 11 bases between. The CDR3 runs to 16 residues. The CDR3 region is CASSQAVLLSTDTQYF. CDR3 sequence (DNA): TGCGCCAGCAGCCAAGCGGTACTACTTAGCACAGATACGCAGTATTTT.

The chain uses TRBV5-8 and TRBJ2-1; perhaps TRBD2 as D (6 bases). This CDR3 has 14 amino acids. The germline V gene encodes CDR1 SGHTS and CDR2 YDEGEE. Trimming stripped 0 bases from V and 9 bases from J, with 13 bases between. For the CDR3, the DNA is TGTGCCAGCAGCTTGGGACTAGTTGCTAGTGAGCAGTTCTTC. Its translation: CASSLGLVASEQFF.

The chain carries TRBV2 and TRBJ2-5; 7 nucleotides align to TRBD1. The J call is doubtful: the DNA matches TRBJ2-7 better. Germline-derived CDR1 and CDR2 are SNHLY and FYNNEI. The CDR3 loop spans 14 amino acids. CDR3 residues: CASQWTGSTYEQYF. Here the CDR3 DNA reads TGTGCCAGCCAGTGGACAGGATCTACCTACGAGCAGTACTTC.

V usage is TRBV4-1 and J usage is TRBJ1-4, with TRBD1 as a possible D gene (5 bases). Germline CDR1 reads MGHRA; CDR2 reads YSYEKL. The CDR3 is made up of 18 amino acids. Trimming took 1 base from V and 7 from J, leaving 22 bases between them. The CDR3 protein is CASSQVAEGGDGTEKLFF. DNA of the CDR3: TGCGCCAGCAGCCAAGTCGCCGAAGGAGGGGACGGAACTGAAAAACTGTTTTTT.

The V and J genes are TRBV9 and TRBJ1-1, with D possibly TRBD1 on 6 matching bases. CDR1 is SGDLS and CDR2 is YYNGEE in the germline V gene. The germline V and J ends were trimmed by 3 bases and 0 bases, with 6 bases remaining between them. This CDR3 has 13 amino acids. CDR3 residues: CASSGTVNTEAFF. CDR3 nucleotide sequence: TGTGCCAGCAGCGGGACAGTGAACACTGAAGCTTTCTTT.

The chain has TRBV5-1 and TRBJ1-1; 8 nucleotides align to TRBD1. This CDR3 spans 16 amino acids. The junction had 7 bases not matched to a gene; V was cut back by 1 base and J by 2 bases. Germline CDR1 is SGHRS and CDR2 is YFSETQ. In nucleotides, the CDR3 is TGCGCCAGCAGCTTGTCTTACAGGGGGAAAAACACTGAAGCTTTCTTT. Translating gives CASSLSYRGKNTEAFF.

The chain joins TRBV5-6 to TRBJ1-5; TRBD1 matches at 8 bases. Per the germline V gene, CDR1 is SGHDT and CDR2 is YYEEEE. The CDR3 has 16 residues. Germline trimming cut 0 bases from V and 5 bases from J; bases unmatched to any gene: 7. CDR3 in DNA: TGTGCCAGCAGCTTGGTCCCCAGGGGGCGCGATCAGCCCCAGCATTTT. Its translation is CASSLVPRGRDQPQHF.

The chain carries TRBV7-9 and TRBJ2-1; 8 bases agree with TRBD2. Trimming took 5 bases from V and 4 from J; bases not matched to a gene: 7. The germline V gene has CDR1 SEHNR and CDR2 FQNEAQ (reference sequence). The CDR3 consists of 15 residues. The CDR3 DNA is TGTGCCAGCAGCCTAGGGTCTAGCGGGTACAATGAGCAGTTCTTC. Protein sequence: CASSLGSSGYNEQFF.

The chain combines TRBV9 with TRBJ2-2, with TRBD2 matching 10 bases. The trim removed 3 bases at V and 8 bases at J, leaving 10 bases unmatched. Germline-derived CDR1 and CDR2 are SGDLS and YYNGEE. This CDR3 has 16 amino acids. The CDR3 is CASSAGTGTSVGELFF. CDR3 in DNA: TGTGCCAGCAGCGCGGGGACCGGGACTAGCGTTGGGGAGCTGTTTTTT.

The V gene is TRBV5-1, the J gene TRBJ2-7, with TRBD2 identical over 9 bases. From germline, CDR1 is SGHRS and CDR2 YFSETQ. J lost 2 bases, V lost 2 bases, and 8 bases had no gene match. The CDR3 covers 16 residues. This chain's CDR3 is CASSFGTSGPTYEQYF. CDR3 bases: TGCGCCAGCAGCTTCGGCACTAGCGGGCCCACCTACGAGCAGTACTTC. The variable domain in full, completed from reference TRBV5-1 and TRBJ2-7, reads KAGVTQTPRYLIKTRGQQVTLSCSPISGHRSVSWYQQTPGQGLQFLFEYFSETQRNKGNFPGRFSGRQFSNSRSEMNVSTLELGDSALYLCASSFGTSGPTYEQYFGPGTRLTVT.

The chain joins TRBV27 to TRBJ1-4; TRBD1 aligns across 7 bases. J lost 2 bases, V lost 9 bases, and 6 bases had no gene match. The CDR3 is made up of 14 amino acids. The germline V gene has CDR1 MNHEY and CDR2 SMNVEV (reference sequence). The CDR3 DNA reads TGTGCCAGTTCCGGGACAGCTACTAATGAAAAACTGTTTTTT. Its translation is CASSGTATNEKLFF.

The chain recombines TRBV4-1 with TRBJ2-3, with 7 bases matching TRBD2. Germline-derived CDR1 and CDR2 are MGHRA and YSYEKL. Trimming cost V 6 bases and J 14 bases; bases outside gene matches: 20. The CDR3 is made up of 15 amino acids. This CDR3 reads CASSQEASGTVVRYF. The CDR3 DNA follows: TGCGCCAGCAGTCAGGAGGCGAGCGGGACGGTTGTGCGGTATTTT.

The gene calls are TRBV28 and TRBJ2-5; 13 bases are shared with TRBD2. Germline CDR1 MDHEN, CDR2 SYDVKM. The V segment lost 4 bases and the J segment 9 bases; nucleotides outside the gene matches: 8. The CDR3 sequence is 15 residues long. The CDR3 nucleotides are TGTGCCAGCAGTTGGGGGACTAGCGGGGCACGGGCCCAGTACTTC. The encoded protein is CASSWGTSGARAQYF.

This chain joins TRBV6-5 and TRBJ2-2, with TRBD2 matching over 9 bases. This CDR3 is built from 16 residues. V dropped 2 bases and J dropped 3; count of bases not matched to a gene: 4. In germline, CDR1 is MNHEY, CDR2 SVGAGI. CDR3 amino acids: CASSYGGGAYTGELFF. The CDR3, as DNA: TGTGCCAGCAGTTACGGCGGGGGGGCGTACACCGGGGAGCTGTTTTTT.

Comments on this clone: Other DNA sequences in this sample translate to the same CDR3. The J gene is TRBJ2-1, the V gene TRBV6-5, with TRBD2 matching over 12 bases. The germline V gene has CDR1 MNHEY and CDR2 SVGAGI. There are 15 residues in the CDR3. J was trimmed by 2 bases and V by 6 bases; bases with no gene match: 2. CDR3 sequence reads: CASRLAGGPYNEQFF. The CDR3 DNA reads TGTGCCAGCAGGCTAGCGGGGGGGCCCTACAATGAGCAGTTCTTC.